One T cell receptor beta chain is described in this entry. The data are from a study of CD8+ T cells in alopecia areata. Looking at the study overall: Twice a day, 5 to 10 mg of oral tofacitinib was administered to treated patients.

Sequencing relied on a cDNA template that was reverse transcribed from extracted RNA. The table came from immunoSEQ multiplex PCR; TCRdb's copy has only in-frame clones and leaves some out. The sample has about 260,000 clones, about three fifths seen once. Treatment specified: oral pan-JAK inhibitor, 5-10 mg twice daily. The germline V gene has CDR1 KGHSH and CDR2 LQKENI. The CDR3 has 18 amino acids. Trimming removed 4 bases from V and 0 bases from J; junction bases left unmatched: 8. This specimen consisted of CD4+ T cells sorted from blood, obtained at roughly week 53, from a patient treated with tofacitinib. The origin of this receptor is a human donor with alopecia areata. The J gene is TRBJ2-6, the V gene TRBV18; 8 nucleotides align to TRBD1. CDR3 region: CASSLLGQGGSGANVLTF. CDR3 bases: TGTGCCAGCTCACTCCTTGGACAGGGCGGCTCTGGGGCCAACGTCCTGACTTTC.